This TCR beta chain was obtained from a study of blood T cell repertoires in COVID-19. Study details: Spain, Italy and the United States supplied samples that represented acute and convalescent COVID-19. Sample material is recorded as cDNA or gDNA derived from T cells, B-cell-depleted T cells, or PBMCs.

As handled by the study authors: Reference gene primer amplification gave estimated nucleated cell counts. TCRdb keeps only in-frame clones here, not all; method: immunoSEQ multiplex PCR. D and trimming were read from the DNA, whereas the V and J calls and clone size are those reported in that table. Altogether fewer than 120,000 clones are present, over 75% being singletons, with the ten largest covering about a sixth. The sample holds a few counts of this clone. Looked up from germline, CDR1 is LNHDA and CDR2 is SQIVND (reference sequence). Trimming removed 1 base from V and 3 bases from J, with 9 bases in between. This CDR3 comprises 14 residues.

The chain uses TRBV19 and TRBJ1-2; D may be TRBD1 (5 bases). The sequenced material came from peripheral blood. The TCR comes from a woman older than 75 with active or convalescent COVID-19. The CDR3 loop is CASSIVTGDYGYTF. The DNA of the CDR3 is TGTGCCAGTAGTATAGTAACAGGCGACTATGGCTACACCTTC. Combining the CDR3 with reference TRBV19 and TRBJ1-2 gives the whole variable domain DGGITQSPKYLFRKEGQNVTLSCEQNLNHDAMYWYRQDPGQGLRLIYYSQIVNDFQKGDIAEGYSVSREKKESFPLTVTSAQKNPTAFYLCASSIVTGDYGYTFGSGTRLTVV.